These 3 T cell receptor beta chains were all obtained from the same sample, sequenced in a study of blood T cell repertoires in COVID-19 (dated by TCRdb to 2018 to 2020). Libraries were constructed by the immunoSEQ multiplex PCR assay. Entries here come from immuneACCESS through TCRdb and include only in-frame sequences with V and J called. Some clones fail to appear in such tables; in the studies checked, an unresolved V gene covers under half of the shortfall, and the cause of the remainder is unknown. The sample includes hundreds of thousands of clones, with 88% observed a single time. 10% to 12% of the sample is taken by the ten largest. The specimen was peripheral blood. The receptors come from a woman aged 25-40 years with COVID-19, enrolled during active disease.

The CDR3, as DNA: TGTGCCAGCAGTTTGTCGGGCAATCAGCCCCAGCATTTT. Amino acids: CASSLSGNQPQHF. J is TRBJ1-5 and V is TRBV28; D not certain. The CDR3 totals 13 residues. Germline-derived CDR1 and CDR2 are MDHEN and SYDVKM. V was pared by 3 bases and J by 2 bases, with 5 bases between.

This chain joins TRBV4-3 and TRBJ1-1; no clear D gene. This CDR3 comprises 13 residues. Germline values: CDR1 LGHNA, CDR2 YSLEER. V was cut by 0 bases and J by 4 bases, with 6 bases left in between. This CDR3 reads CASSQDRSTEAFF. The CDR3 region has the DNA TGCGCCAGCAGCCAAGACAGGTCCACTGAAGCTTTCTTT.

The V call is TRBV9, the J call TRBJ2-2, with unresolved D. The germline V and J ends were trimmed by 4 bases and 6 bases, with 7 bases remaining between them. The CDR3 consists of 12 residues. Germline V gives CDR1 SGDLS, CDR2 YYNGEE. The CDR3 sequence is CASSQAAGELFF. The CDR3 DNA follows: TGTGCCAGCAGCCAAGCCGCCGGGGAGCTGTTTTTT.